This TCR beta chain was obtained from a study of cytomegalovirus exposure and HLA in healthy donors (dated by TCRdb to about 2017). Notes on the research overall: According to a later analysis, one platform produced both the 120 validation repertoires and the roughly 650 repertoires of the first cohort. The study aimed to test whether signatures of past pathogen exposure could be identified by cataloging public T cell receptors. A separate validation cohort of approximately 130 different subjects was used in addition to the approximately 700-subject first cohort. The study combined high-throughput TCR immunosequencing, statistical association of individual TCRs with disease status, and machine learning to predict cytomegalovirus infection status.

Library method: the immunoSEQ multiplex PCR assay. Turning to the authors' computational methods: To diagnose cytomegalovirus status from the catalog of TCR beta chain sequences, a statistical classification framework was built. TCRdb carries this immuneACCESS record with in-frame sequences only. Its versions omit some clonotypes, under half of them owing to an unresolved V gene in the studies checked, with the rest unexplained. V, J and clone size derive from that table, while D and trimming were established from the DNA sequence. For this sample the table gives 110,000 or so clones, of which under 85% were detected only once. Clones ranked in the top ten supply around 3% of the sample. Concerning this clone itself: Its antigen is currently not known. The input lacks base qualities; no much larger clone sits a single base away.

The V end loses 5 bases and the J end loses 1 base, and a stretch of 14 bases separates them. Including cysteine and phenylalanine, the CDR3 has 14 amino acids. Only CDR3 DNA remains: 42 bases, in frame from the first base. In the germline V gene, CDR1 corresponds to SQVTM and CDR2 to ANQGSEA. Beyond this particular receptor, the publication reports: The classifier was reported to diagnose cytomegalovirus status with high specificity and sensitivity in both the original and validation cohorts. While some public TCRs were present in many individuals, most TCR sequences turned up only very rarely across donors. According to the authors, the approach could potentially be generalized to other disease states and immunological phenotypes. A few of the identified cytomegalovirus-associated TCR beta chains were confirmed in vitro to be specific for cytomegalovirus antigens. A later analysis lacked HLA typing for the validation cohort, so it scored co-occurrence in that cohort across all 110 or so repertoires. In the study, some 180 TCR beta chains were listed as associated with cytomegalovirus. A later analysis found that TCRs clustered in the first cohort also tended to co-occur in the approximately 120 validation repertoires, with 94% of cluster scores above 0.

Donors formed part of the validation cohort, which comprised over a hundred subjects and was distinct from the first cohort of 666 subjects. The TCR sequence derives from a young woman in good health and CMV-seronegative. Rearrangement joined TRBV29-1 to TRBJ1-1; no D segment can be confidently identified. The sequenced sample was PBMCs. In nucleotide form, the sequence is TGCAGCGTTAGACTAGAAACTGCGAACACTGAAGCTTTCTTT. It codes for CSVRLETANTEAFF.